This TCR beta chain emerged from a study of T cell repertoires in cytomegalovirus infection. Study information: Epitope selection comprised recently identified HLA-C-restricted CMV epitopes and well-studied HLA-B-restricted CMV epitopes.

A note on this clonotype: As yet, its antigen is unknown.

TCRdb reanalysed the reads using MiXCR and keeps one entry per CDR3 protein. Here the sample spans a few hundred thousand distinct CDR3 sequences, almost 30% being singletons. CDR3 length: 11 residues. Germline CDR1 is MNHEY and CDR2 is SVGEGT. V lost 4 bases and J lost 3, with 2 bases in between. Source: cultured PBMCs, taken from culture after CMV antigen stimulation. This sequence originates from a human donor in good health (CMV status not recorded). Some clones in this sample may be carry-over from other donors' samples. This chain connects TRBV6-2 or TRBV6-3 to TRBJ2-3; no clear D. The CDR3 sequence: CASSWTDTQYF. The CDR3, as DNA: TGTGCCAGCAGTTGGACAGATACGCAGTATTTT.